The T cell receptor beta chain described here comes from a study of blood T cell repertoires in COVID-19 (dated by TCRdb to the early 2020s). Background on the whole study: Collaborator samples came from the United States, Italy and Spain and covered acute and convalescent phases of COVID-19. The repertoires were made available in a free public database intended to serve as a resource for research on the immune response to SARS-CoV-2. Subjects who had been exposed to COVID-19, were actively infected with it, or had recovered from it provided the deeply sampled blood TCRbeta repertoires that made up the dataset. Sample metadata almost always included a de-identified subject ID, COVID-19 status, age in years and sex. Samples came from the ongoing ImmuneRACE study (first 160 participants) plus 1,254 subjects from 6 global collaborators. Where available, HLA class I and class II types were taken from metadata supplied by the sample provider and were not determined by assay-based typing. The prospective study material was composed of cDNA or gDNA derived from T cells, B-cell-depleted T cells, or PBMCs.

The germline V gene (reference sequence) specifies LNHDA as CDR1 and SQIVND as CDR2. Including cysteine and phenylalanine, the CDR3 has 11 amino acids. Only CDR3 DNA remains: 33 bases, in frame from the first base. V is cut by 6 bases and J by 4 bases, and the space between the germline ends is 6 bases. In regard to this clone: Its target antigen remains unknown. No quality values exist for individual bases; no much larger clone is one base distant. Additional DNA sequences in this sample encode the identical CDR3.

The immunoSEQ Assay, a bias-controlled multiplex PCR, was used to amplify TCRbeta CDR3 regions from genomic DNA. Processing in the source paper ran as follows. Nucleated cell counts per sample were estimated from amplification of reference gene primers within the assay. To quantify the absolute abundance of each unique TCRbeta CDR3 rearrangement, sequence reads were collapsed and filtered. For each sample, productive Simpson clonality was calculated as the square root of Simpson's diversity index over productive rearrangements. This immuneACCESS table, as held by TCRdb, lists in-frame sequences with V and J called but not all clones. Of the missing ones, under half trace to an unresolved V gene in checked studies; the others have no known cause. V and J calls and clone size are given by that table; D and trimming were obtained from the DNA. The sample table holds some 200,000 clones, of which roughly nine tenths were seen once. 0.6% to 0.9% of the sample goes to the ten largest clones.

The paper as a whole reports these results and caveats: The amount of clinical and demographic metadata varied by source and participant and was provided uncurated.

Each collaborating institution followed its own protocols to collect whole blood in K2EDTA tubes. For TCRbeta analysis, collaborators shipped samples in one of three forms: frozen whole blood, isolated PBMCs, or DNA extracted from either of those sample types. The receptor was isolated from an older woman with acute or convalescent COVID-19. Recombination linked TRBV19 to TRBJ1-1; possibly the D gene is TRBD1, per 6 matching bases. Sequenced input: peripheral blood. The sequenced DNA is TGTGCCAGTAGACAGGGCACTGAAGCTTTCTTT. This yields the protein CASRQGTEAFF.